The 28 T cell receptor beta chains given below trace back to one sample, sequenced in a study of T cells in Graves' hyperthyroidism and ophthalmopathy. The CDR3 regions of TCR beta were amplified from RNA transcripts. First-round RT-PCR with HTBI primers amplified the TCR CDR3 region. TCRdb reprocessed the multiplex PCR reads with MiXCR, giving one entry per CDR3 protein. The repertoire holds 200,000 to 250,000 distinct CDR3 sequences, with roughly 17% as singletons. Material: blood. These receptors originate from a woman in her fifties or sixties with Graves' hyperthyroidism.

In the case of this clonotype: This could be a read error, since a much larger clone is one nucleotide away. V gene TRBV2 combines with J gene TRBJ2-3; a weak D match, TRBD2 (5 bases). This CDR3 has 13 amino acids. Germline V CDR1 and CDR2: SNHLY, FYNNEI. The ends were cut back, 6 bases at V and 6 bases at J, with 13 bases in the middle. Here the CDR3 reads CASSFRGPDTQYF. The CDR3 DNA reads TGTGCCAGCAGCTTCCGGGGTCCCGATACGCAGTATTTT. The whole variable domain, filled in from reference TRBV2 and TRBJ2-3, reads EPEVTQTPSHQVTQMGQEVILRCVPISNHLYFYWYRQILGQKVEFLVSFYNNEISEKSEIFDDQFSVERPDGSNFTLKIRSTKLEDSAMYFCASSFRGPDTQYFGPGTRLTVL.

The CDR3 region has the DNA TGCGCCAGCAGCCAAGATACCGGCGGGAGGACCTACAATGAGCAGTTCTTC. Translated, it gives CASSQDTGGRTYNEQFF. J is TRBJ2-1 and V is TRBV4-1; 8 bases are shared with TRBD2. The CDR3 totals 17 residues. The J segment lost 2 bases and the V segment lost 0 bases, leaving 6 bases of the junction unmatched. Germline lookup yields CDR1 MGHRA and CDR2 YSYEKL.

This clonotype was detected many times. The CDR3 here is CASSFQLYQETQYF. The CDR3 DNA reads as TGTGCCAGCAGTTTTCAGCTGTACCAAGAGACCCAGTACTTC. The chain couples TRBV28 to TRBJ2-5, with unresolved D. Looked up from germline, CDR1 is MDHEN and CDR2 is SYDVKM. There are 14 residues in the CDR3. Trimming shortened V by 3 bases and J by 0 bases, and 8 bases separated the two germline ends. The variable domain in full, with the rest retrieved from reference TRBV28 and TRBJ2-5, is DVKVTQSSRYLVKRTGEKVFLECVQDMDHENMFWYRQDPGLGLRLIYFSYDVKMKEKGDIPEGYSVSREKKERFSLILESASTNQTSMYLCASSFQLYQETQYFGPGTRLLVL.

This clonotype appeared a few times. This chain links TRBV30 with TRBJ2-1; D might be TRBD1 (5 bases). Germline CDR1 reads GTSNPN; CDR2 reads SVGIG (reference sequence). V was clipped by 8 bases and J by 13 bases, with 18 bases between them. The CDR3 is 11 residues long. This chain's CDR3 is CASSSEGQQFF. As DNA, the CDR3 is TGTGCCAGCAGCTCCGAAGGACAACAGTTCTTC. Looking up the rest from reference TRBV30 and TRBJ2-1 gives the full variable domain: SQTIHQWPATLVQPVGSPLSLECTVEGTSNPNLYWYRQAAGRGLQLLFYSVGIGQISSEVPQNLSASRPQDRQFILSSKKLLLSDSGFYLCASSSEGQQFFGPGTRLTVL.

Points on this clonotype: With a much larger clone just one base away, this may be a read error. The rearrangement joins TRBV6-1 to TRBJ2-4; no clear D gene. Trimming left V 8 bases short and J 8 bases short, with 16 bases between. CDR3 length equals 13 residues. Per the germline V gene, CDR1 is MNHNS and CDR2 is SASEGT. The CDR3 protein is CASARVLGDIQYF. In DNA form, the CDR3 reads TGTGCCAGCGCAAGGGTCCTTGGGGACATTCAGTACTTC.

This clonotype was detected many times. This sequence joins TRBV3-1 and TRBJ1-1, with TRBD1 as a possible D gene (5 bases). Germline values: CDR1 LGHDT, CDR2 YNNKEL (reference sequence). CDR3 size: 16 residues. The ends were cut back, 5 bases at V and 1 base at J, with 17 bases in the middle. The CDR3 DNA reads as TGTGCCAGCAGCGAAACTGTAACAGGATCGAACACTGAAGCTTTCTTT. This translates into CASSETVTGSNTEAFF.

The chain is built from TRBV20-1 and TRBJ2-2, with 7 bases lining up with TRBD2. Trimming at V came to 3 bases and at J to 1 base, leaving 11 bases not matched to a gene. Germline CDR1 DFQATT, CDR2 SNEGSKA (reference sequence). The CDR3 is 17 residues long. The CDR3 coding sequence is TGCAGTGCTAGCTCTTTACGGGGGGTGTTGAACACCGGGGAGCTGTTTTTT. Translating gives CSASSLRGVLNTGELFF.

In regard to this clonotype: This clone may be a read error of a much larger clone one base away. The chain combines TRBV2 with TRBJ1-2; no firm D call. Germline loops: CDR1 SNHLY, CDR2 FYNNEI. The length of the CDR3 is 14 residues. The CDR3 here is CASRASRGFDGHTF. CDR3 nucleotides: TGTGCCAGCAGGGCATCGCGAGGATTTGATGGCCACACCTTC.

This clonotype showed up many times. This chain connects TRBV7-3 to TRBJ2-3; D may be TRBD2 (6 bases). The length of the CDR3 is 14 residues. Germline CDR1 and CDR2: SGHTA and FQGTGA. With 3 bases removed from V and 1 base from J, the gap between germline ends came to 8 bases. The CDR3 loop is CASSFTGGTDTQYF. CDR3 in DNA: TGTGCCAGCAGCTTCACGGGGGGCACAGATACGCAGTATTTT.

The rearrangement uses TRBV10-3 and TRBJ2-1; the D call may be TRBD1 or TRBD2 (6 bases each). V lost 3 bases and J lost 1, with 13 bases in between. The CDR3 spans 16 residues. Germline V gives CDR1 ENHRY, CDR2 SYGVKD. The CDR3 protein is CAISEEGGGSYNEQFF. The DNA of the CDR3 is TGTGCCATCAGTGAAGAAGGAGGGGGGTCCTACAATGAGCAGTTCTTC.

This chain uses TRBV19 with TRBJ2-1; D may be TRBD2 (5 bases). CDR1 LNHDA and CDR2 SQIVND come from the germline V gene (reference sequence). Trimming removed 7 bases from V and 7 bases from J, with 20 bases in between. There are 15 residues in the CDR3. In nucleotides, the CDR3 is TGTGCCAGTACCCTGGGAGTGGCCCGGGGTAATGAGCAGTTCTTC. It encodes CASTLGVARGNEQFF.

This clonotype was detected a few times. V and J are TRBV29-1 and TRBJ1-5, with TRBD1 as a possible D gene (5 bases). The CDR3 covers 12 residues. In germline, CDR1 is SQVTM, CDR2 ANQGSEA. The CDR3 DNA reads TGCAGTGGCCGGGACCCTGGGGAGCCCCAGCATTTT. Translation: CSGRDPGEPQHF.

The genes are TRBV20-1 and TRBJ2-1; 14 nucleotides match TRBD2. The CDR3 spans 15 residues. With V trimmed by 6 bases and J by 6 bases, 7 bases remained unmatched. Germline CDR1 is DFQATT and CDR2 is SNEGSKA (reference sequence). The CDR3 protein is CSATGLAGVGNEQFF. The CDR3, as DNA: TGCAGTGCAACGGGACTAGCGGGAGTGGGCAATGAGCAGTTCTTC.

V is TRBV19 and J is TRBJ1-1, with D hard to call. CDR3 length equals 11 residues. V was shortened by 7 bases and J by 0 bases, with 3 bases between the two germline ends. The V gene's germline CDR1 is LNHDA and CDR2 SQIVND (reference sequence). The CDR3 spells CASTVNTEAFF. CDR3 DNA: TGTGCCAGTACGGTGAACACTGAAGCTTTCTTT.

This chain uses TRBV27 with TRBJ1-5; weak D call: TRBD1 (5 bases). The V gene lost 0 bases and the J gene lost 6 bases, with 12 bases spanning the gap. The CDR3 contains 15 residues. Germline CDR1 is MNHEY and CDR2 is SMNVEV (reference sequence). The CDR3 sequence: CASSLSHGAGQPQHF. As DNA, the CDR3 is TGTGCCAGCAGTTTATCGCACGGGGCCGGTCAGCCCCAGCATTTT.

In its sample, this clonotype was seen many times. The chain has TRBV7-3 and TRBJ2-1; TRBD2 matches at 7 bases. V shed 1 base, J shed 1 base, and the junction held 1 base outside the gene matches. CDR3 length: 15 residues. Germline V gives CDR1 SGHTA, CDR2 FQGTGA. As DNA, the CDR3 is TGTGCCAGCAGCTTAAAAGCGGGGTCCTACAATGAGCAGTTCTTC. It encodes CASSLKAGSYNEQFF. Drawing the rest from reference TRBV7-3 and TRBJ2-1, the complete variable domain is GAGVSQTPSNKVTEKGKYVELRCDPISGHTALYWYRQSLGQGPEFLIYFQGTGAADDSGLPNDRFFAVRPEGSVSTLKIQRTERGDSAVYLCASSLKAGSYNEQFFGPGTRLTVL.

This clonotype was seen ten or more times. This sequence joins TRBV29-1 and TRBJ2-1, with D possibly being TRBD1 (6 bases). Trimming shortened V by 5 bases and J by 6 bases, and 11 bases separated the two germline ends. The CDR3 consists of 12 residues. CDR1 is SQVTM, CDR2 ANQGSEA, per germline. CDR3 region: CSVRRQVNEQFF. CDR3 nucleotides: TGCAGCGTTAGGAGACAGGTCAATGAGCAGTTCTTC.

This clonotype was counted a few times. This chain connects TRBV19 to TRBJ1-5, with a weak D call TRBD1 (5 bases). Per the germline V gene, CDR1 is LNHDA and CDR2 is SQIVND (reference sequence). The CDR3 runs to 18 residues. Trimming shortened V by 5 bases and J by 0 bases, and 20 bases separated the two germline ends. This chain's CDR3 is CASSRDATGGYSNQPQHF. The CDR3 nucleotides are TGTGCCAGTAGTCGCGACGCAACAGGAGGGTATAGCAATCAGCCCCAGCATTTT.

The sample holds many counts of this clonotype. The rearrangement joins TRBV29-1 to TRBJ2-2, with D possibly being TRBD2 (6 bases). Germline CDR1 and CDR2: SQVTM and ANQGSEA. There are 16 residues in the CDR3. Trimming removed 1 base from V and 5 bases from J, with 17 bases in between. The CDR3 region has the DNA TGCAGCGTTGAAGCACGGGGGAAGGGTGGAACCGGGGAGCTGTTTTTT. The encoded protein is CSVEARGKGGTGELFF.

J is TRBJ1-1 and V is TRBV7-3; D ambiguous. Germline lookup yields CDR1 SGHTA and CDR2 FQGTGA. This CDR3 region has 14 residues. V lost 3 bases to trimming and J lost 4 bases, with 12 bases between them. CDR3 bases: TGTGCCAGCAGCTTGGAAACGAGTGGCACTGAAGCTTTCTTT. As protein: CASSLETSGTEAFF.

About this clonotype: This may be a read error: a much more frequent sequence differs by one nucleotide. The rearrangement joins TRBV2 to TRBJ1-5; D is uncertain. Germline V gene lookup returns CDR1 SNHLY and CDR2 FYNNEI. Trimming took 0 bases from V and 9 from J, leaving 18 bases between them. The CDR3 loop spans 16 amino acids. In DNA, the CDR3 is TGTGCCAGCAGTGAAGCGGAGTCTTCCGGCAGTCGGCCCCAGCATTTT. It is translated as CASSEAESSGSRPQHF.

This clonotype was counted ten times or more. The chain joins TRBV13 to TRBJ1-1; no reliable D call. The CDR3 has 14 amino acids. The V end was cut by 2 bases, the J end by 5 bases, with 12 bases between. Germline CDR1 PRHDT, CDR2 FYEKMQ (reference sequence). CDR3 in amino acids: CASSLTPGGTEAFF. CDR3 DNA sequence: TGTGCCAGCAGCTTAACGCCGGGCGGGACTGAAGCTTTCTTT.

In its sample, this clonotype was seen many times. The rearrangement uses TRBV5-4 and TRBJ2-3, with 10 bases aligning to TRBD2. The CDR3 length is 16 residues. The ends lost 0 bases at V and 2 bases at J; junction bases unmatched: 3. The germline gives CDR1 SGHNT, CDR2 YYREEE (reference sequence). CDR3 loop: CASSLGSGRATDTQYF. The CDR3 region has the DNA TGTGCCAGCAGCTTGGGCAGCGGGAGGGCCACAGATACGCAGTATTTT.

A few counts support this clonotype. The CDR3 nucleotides are TGTGCCACCAGTGATCTACTAGCGGGAGGGCCCCATGAGCAGTTCTTC. Protein product: CATSDLLAGGPHEQFF. The chain joins TRBV24-1 to TRBJ2-1; 13 bases fit TRBD2. V shed 3 bases and J 8 bases; nucleotides not matched to a gene: 6. In germline, CDR1 is KGHDR, CDR2 SFDVKD. The CDR3 runs to 16 residues.

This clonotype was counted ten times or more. CDR3 bases: TGTGCCAGCAGCTCTCCGGGGGGCTATGAGCAGTTCTTC. Amino acids: CASSSPGGYEQFF. This chain links TRBV7-3 with TRBJ2-1, with D possibly being TRBD2 (7 bases). The CDR3 contains 13 residues. The germline gives CDR1 SGHTA, CDR2 FQGTGA. Deletions cut 4 bases from V and 8 bases from J, with 12 bases between. The variable domain in full, completed from reference TRBV7-3 and TRBJ2-1, reads GAGVSQTPSNKVTEKGKYVELRCDPISGHTALYWYRQSLGQGPEFLIYFQGTGAADDSGLPNDRFFAVRPEGSVSTLKIQRTERGDSAVYLCASSSPGGYEQFFGPGTRLTVL.

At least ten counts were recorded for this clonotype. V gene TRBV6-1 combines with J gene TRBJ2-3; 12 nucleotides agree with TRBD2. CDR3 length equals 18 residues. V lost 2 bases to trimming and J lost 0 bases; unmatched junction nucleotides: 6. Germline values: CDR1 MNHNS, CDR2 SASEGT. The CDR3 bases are TGTGCCAGCAGTGAATATTTGACTAGCGGGAGAAGCACAGATACGCAGTATTTT. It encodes CASSEYLTSGRSTDTQYF.

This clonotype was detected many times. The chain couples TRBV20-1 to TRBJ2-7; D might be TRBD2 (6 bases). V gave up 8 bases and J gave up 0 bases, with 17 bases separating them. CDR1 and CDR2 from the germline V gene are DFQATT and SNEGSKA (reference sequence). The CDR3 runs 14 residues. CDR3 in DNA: TGCAGTCTCAGACCGGGGGATAGCTCCTACGAGCAGTACTTC. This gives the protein CSLRPGDSSYEQYF.

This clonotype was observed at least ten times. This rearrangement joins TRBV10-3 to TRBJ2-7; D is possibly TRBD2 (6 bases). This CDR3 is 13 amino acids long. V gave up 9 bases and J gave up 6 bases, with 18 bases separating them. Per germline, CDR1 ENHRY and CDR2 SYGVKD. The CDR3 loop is CAIGRELGSEQYF. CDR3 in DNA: TGTGCCATTGGCCGGGAGTTGGGATCCGAGCAGTACTTC.